This TCR beta chain was identified in a study of OX40 agonist ivuxolimab in advanced cancers. Study-level background: Dose-escalation patients had hepatocellular carcinoma, melanoma, renal cell or head and neck cancer. Participants, 75% to 90% male, averaged roughly 55 years of age, ranging from about 23 to 90.

Notes on the study in general: Which antigen the expanded peripheral T cells recognized is unknown. CD4+ T cells averaged fewer expanded clones than CD8+ T cells.

The data were produced by immunoSEQ multiplex PCR, yet TCRdb's version contains in-frame clones alone and is incomplete. The sample consists of around 95,000 clones, 90% of them appearing once. As concerns this clone: Its antigen is as yet unknown.

Source: CD4+ or CD8+ T cells sorted from blood, taken in a trial of the OX40 agonist ivuxolimab. The clonotype comes from an adult with an advanced solid tumor such as melanoma, head and neck, liver or kidney cancer.

As DNA, the CDR3 is TGTGCCAGCAGCCAAGGACTAGCGGGGGGGTTAAGCACAGATACGCAGTATTTT. Amino acid sequence: CASSQGLAGGLSTDTQYF. The V call is TRBV11-2, the J call TRBJ2-3; 15 bases fit TRBD2. The junction had 6 bases not matched to a gene; V was cut back by 5 bases and J by 0 bases. Germline V lookup: CDR1 SGHAT, CDR2 FQNNGV. This CDR3 contains 18 residues. Based on the CDR3 plus reference TRBV11-2 and TRBJ2-3, the full variable domain is EAGVAQSPRYKIIEKRQSVAFWCNPISGHATLYWYQQILGQGPKLLIQFQNNGVVDDSQLPKDRFSAERLKGVDSTLKIQPAKLEDSAVYLCASSQGLAGGLSTDTQYFGPGTRLTVL.